This T cell receptor beta chain was sequenced in a study of CD8+CD57+ T cells in acquired aplastic anemia. Looking at the study overall: About 10 million reads, on average, were obtained for CD4+ cells from healthy donors.

This clonotype came up many times. CDR3 size: 16 residues. V dropped 5 bases and J dropped 0 bases, with 13 bases sitting between them. Genomic DNA constituted the template upon which TCR beta VDJ and CDR3 profiling was performed. TCRdb called the reads again in MiXCR, with one record for every CDR3 protein. The sample lists 400,000 to 450,000 distinct CDR3 sequences, 55% to 75% occurring once. Sequenced: sorted CD4+, CD8+, or CD8+CD57+ T cells (not recorded which) from PBMCs. The chain links TRBV12-3 or TRBV12-4 to TRBJ1-4; a weak D match, TRBD1 (6 bases). The TCR was taken from a human donor in good health, serving as a control. The CDR3, as DNA: TGTGCCAGCAGTACGAGGACAGACGCAACTAATGAAAAACTGTTTTTT. This translates into CASSTRTDATNEKLFF.